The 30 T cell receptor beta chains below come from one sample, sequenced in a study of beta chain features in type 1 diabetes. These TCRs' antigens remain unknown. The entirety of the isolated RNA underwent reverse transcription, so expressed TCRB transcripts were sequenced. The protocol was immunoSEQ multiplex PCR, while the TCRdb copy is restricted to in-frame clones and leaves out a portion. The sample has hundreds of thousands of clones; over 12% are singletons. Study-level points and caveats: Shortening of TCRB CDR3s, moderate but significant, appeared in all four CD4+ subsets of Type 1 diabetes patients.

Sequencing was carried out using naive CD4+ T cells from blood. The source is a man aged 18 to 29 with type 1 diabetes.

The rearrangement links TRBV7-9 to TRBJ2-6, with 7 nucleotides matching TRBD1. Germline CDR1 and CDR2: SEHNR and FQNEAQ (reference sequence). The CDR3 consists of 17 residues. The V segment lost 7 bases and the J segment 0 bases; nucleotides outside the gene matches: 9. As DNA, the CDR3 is TGTGCCAGCACGAACCGGGACAGAAGCTCTGGGGCCAACGTCCTGACTTTC. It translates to CASTNRDRSSGANVLTF.

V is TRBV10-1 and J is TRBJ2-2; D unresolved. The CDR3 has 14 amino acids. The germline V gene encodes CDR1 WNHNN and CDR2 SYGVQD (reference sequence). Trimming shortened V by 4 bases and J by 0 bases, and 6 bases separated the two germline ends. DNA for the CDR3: TGCGCCAGCAGTGGGAGAGCGAACACCGGGGAGCTGTTTTTT. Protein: CASSGRANTGELFF.

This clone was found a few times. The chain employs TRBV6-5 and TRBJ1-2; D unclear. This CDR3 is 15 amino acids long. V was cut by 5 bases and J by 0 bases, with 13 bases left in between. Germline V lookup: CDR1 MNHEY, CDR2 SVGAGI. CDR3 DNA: TGTGCCAGCAGTGCCCCCGGTCTAGCTAACTATGGCTACACCTTC. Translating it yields CASSAPGLANYGYTF.

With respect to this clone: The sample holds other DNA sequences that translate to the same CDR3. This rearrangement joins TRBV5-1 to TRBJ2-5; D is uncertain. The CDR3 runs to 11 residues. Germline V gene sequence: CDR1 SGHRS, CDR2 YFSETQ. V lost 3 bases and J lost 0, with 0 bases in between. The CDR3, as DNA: TGCGCCAGCAGCTACCAAGAGACCCAGTACTTC. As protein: CASSYQETQYF.

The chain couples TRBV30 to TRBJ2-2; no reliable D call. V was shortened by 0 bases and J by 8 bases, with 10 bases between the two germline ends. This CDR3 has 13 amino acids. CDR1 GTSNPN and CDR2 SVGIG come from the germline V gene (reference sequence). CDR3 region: CAWSVSLGGELFF. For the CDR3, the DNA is TGTGCCTGGAGTGTATCCTTGGGGGGGGAGCTGTTTTTT.

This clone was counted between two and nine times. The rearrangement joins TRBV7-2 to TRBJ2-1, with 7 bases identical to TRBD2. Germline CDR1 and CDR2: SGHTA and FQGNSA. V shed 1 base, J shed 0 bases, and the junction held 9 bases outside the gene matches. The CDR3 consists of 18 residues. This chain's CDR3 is CASSLGASGLSSYNEQFF. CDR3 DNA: TGTGCCAGCAGCTTAGGAGCTAGCGGCTTAAGCTCCTACAATGAGCAGTTCTTC.

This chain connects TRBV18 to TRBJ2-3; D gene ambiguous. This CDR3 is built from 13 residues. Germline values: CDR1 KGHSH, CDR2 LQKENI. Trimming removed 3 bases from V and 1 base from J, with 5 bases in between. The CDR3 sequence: CASSPFRTDTQYF. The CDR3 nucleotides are TGTGCCAGCTCACCCTTTCGCACAGATACGCAGTATTTT. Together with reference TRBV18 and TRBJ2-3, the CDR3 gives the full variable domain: NAGVMQNPRHLVRRRGQEARLRCSPMKGHSHVYWYRQLPEEGLKFMVYLQKENIIDESGMPKERFSAEFPKEGPSILRIQQVVRGDSAAYFCASSPFRTDTQYFGPGTRLTVL.

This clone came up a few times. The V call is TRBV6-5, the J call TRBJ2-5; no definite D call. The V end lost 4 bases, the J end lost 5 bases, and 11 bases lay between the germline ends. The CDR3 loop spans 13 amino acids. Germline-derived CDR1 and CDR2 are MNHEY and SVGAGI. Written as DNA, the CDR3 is TGTGCCAGCAGTTCCGGGTGGTTGGAGACCCAGTACTTC. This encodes CASSSGWLETQYF.

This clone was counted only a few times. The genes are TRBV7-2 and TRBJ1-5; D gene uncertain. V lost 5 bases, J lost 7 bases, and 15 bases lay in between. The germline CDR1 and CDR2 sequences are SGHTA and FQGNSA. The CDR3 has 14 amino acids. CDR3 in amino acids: CASSPPEAGQPQHF. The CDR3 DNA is TGTGCCAGCAGCCCCCCGGAGGCGGGACAGCCCCAGCATTTT.

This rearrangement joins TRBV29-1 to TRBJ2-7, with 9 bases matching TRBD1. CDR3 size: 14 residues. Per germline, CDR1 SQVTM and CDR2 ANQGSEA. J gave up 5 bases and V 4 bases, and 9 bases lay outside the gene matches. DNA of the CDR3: TGCAGCGTTGCTCCGGGACAGGGAAGCGACGAGCAGTACTTC. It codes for CSVAPGQGSDEQYF.

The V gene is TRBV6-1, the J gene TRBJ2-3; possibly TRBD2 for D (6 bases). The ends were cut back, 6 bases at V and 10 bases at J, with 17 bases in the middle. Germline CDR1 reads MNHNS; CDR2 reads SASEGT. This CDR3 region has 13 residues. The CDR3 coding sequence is TGTGCCAGCAGCCCCCGAGCAGGGACTGCGCAGTATTTT. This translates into CASSPRAGTAQYF.

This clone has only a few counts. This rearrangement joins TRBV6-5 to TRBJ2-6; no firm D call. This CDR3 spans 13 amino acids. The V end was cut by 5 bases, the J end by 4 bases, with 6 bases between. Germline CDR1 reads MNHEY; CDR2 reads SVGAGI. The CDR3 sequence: CASSRGGANVLTF. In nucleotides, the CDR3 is TGTGCCAGCAGTCGTGGGGGGGCCAACGTCCTGACTTTC.

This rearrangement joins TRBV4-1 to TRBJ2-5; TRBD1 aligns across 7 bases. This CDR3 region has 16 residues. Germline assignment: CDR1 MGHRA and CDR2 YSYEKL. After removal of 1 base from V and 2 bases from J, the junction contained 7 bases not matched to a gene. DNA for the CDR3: TGCGCCAGCAGCCAAGCTCGTACAGGGGTGCAAGAGACCCAGTACTTC. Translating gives CASSQARTGVQETQYF.

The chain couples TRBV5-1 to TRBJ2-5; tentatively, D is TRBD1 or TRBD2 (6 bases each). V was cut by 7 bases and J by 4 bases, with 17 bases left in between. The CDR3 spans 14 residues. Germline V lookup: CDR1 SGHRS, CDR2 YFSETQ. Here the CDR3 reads CASAPRGLGETQYF. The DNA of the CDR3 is TGCGCCAGCGCTCCCCGGGGGCTCGGAGAGACCCAGTACTTC.

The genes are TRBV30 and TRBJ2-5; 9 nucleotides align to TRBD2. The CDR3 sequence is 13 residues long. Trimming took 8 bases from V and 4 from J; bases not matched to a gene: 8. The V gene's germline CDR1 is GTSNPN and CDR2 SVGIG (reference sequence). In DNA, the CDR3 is TGTGCCGGTAGCGGGAGTTCAGGAGAGACCCAGTACTTC. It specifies CAGSGSSGETQYF.

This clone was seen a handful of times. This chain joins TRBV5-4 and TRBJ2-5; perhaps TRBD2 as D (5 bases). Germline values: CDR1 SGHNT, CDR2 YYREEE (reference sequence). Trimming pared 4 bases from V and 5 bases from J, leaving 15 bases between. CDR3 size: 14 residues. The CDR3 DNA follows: TGTGCCAGCAGCAGAGGAGACTACTGGGAGACCCAGTACTTC. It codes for CASSRGDYWETQYF.

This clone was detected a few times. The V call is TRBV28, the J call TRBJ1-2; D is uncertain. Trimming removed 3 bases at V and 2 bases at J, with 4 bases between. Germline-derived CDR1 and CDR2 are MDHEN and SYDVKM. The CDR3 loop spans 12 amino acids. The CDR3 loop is CASSFGNYGYTF. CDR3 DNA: TGTGCCAGCAGTTTTGGGAACTATGGCTACACCTTC.

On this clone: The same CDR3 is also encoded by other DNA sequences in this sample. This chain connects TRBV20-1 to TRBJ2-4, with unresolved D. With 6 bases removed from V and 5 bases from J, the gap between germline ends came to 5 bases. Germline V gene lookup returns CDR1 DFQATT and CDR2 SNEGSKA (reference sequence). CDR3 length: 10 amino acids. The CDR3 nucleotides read TGCAGTGCCCAACAAAACATTCAGTACTTC. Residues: CSAQQNIQYF.

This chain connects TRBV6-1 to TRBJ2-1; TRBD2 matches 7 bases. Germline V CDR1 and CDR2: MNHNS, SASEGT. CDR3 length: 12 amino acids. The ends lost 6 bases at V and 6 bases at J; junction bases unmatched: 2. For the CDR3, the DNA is TGTGCCAGCAGCAGGACTAGCAATGAGCAGTTCTTC. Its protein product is CASSRTSNEQFF.

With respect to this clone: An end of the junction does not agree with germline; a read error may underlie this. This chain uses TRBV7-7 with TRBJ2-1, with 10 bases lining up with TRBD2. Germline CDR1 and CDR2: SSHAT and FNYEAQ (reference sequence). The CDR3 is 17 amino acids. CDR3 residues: CASSLSIAGGPYNEQFF. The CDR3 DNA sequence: TGTGCTAGCAGCTTGAGTATAGCGGGGGGCCCTTACAATGAGCAGTTCTTC. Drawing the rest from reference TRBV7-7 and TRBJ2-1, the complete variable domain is GAGVSQSPRYKVTKRGQDVTLRCDPISSHATLYWYQQALGQGPEFLTYFNYEAQPDKSGLPSDRFSAERPEGSISTLTIQRTEQRDSAMYRCASSLSIAGGPYNEQFFGPGTRLTVL.

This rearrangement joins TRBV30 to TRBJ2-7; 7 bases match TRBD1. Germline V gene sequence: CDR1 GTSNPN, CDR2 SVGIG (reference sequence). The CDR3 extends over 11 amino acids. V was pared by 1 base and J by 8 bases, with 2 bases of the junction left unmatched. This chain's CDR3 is CAWSETGKQYF. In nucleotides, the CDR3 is TGTGCCTGGAGTGAGACAGGGAAGCAGTACTTC.

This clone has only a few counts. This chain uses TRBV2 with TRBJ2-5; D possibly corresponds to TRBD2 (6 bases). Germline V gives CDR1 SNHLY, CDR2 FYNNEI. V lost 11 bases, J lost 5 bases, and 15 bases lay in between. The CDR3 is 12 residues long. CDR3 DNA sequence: TGTGCCTCAAGATCGGCGGGGGAGACCCAGTACTTC. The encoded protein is CASRSAGETQYF.

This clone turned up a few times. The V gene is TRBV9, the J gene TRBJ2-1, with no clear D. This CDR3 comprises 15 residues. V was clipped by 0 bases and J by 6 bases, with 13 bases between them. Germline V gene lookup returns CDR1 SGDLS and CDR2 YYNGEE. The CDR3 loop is CASSVEGVGLNEQFF. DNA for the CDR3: TGTGCCAGCAGCGTAGAAGGAGTCGGGCTCAATGAGCAGTTCTTC. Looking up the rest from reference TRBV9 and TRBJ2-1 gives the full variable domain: DSGVTQTPKHLITATGQRVTLRCSPRSGDLSVYWYQQSLDQGLQFLIQYYNGEERAKGNILERFSAQQFPDLHSELNLSSLELGDSALYFCASSVEGVGLNEQFFGPGTRLTVL.

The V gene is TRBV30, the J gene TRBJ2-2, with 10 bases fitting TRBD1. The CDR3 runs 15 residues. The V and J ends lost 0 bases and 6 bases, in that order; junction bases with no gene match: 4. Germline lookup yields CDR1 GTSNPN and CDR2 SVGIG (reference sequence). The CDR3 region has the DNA TGTGCCTGGAGTGTCGACAGGGGGCGTTCCGGGGAGCTGTTTTTT. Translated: CAWSVDRGRSGELFF.

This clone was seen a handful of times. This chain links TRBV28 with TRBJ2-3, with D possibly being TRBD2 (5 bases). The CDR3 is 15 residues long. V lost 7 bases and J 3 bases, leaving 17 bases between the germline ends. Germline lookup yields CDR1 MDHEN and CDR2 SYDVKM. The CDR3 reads CASKSTRRETDTQYF. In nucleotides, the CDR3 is TGTGCCAGCAAAAGTACCCGACGGGAAACAGATACGCAGTATTTT.

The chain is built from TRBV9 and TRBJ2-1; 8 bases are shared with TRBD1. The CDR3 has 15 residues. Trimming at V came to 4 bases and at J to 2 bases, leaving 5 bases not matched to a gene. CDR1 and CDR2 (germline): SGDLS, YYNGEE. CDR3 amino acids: CASSLEDRAYNEQFF. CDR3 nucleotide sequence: TGTGCCAGCAGCCTAGAGGACAGGGCCTACAATGAGCAGTTCTTC.

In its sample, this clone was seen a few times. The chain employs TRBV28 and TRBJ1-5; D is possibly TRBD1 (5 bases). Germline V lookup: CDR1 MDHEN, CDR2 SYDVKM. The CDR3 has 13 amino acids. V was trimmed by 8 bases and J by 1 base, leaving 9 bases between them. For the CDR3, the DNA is TGTGCCAGCCGGCGGGACAGCAATCAGCCCCAGCATTTT. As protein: CASRRDSNQPQHF. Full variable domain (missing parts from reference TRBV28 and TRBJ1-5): DVKVTQSSRYLVKRTGEKVFLECVQDMDHENMFWYRQDPGLGLRLIYFSYDVKMKEKGDIPEGYSVSREKKERFSLILESASTNQTSMYLCASRRDSNQPQHFGDGTRLSIL.

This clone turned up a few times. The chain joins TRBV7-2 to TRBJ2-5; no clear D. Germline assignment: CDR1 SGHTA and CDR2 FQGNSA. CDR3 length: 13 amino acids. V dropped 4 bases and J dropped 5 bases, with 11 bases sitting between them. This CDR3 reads CASSSGPLETQYF. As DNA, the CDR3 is TGTGCCAGCAGCTCCGGCCCCCTCGAGACCCAGTACTTC.

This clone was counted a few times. The CDR3 DNA is TGTGCCAGCGTCCAACAGGCCCCCTACGAGCAGTACTTC. Translated, it gives CASVQQAPYEQYF. The rearrangement joins TRBV25-1 to TRBJ2-7; D may be TRBD1 (5 bases). V was shortened by 8 bases and J by 2 bases, with 13 bases between the two germline ends. The CDR3 consists of 13 residues. Germline assignment: CDR1 MGHDK and CDR2 SYGVNS.

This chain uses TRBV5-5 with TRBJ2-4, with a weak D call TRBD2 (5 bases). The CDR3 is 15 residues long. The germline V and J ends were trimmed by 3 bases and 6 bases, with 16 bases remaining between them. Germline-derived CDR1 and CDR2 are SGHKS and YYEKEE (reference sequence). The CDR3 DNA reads TGTGCCAGCAGCTCCCGACCGGTAGGGAGAAACATTCAGTACTTC. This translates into CASSSRPVGRNIQYF.